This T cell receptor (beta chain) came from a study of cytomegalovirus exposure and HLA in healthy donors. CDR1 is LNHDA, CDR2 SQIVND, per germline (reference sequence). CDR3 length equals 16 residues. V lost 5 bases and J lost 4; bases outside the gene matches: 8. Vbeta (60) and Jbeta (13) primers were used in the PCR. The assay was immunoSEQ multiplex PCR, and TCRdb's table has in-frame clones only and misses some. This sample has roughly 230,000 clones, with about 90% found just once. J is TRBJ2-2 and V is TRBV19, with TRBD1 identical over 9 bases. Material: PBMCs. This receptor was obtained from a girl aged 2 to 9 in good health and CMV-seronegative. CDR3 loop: CASSPLGQGLTGELFF. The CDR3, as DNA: TGTGCCAGTAGTCCTCTGGGACAGGGTCTCACCGGGGAGCTGTTTTTT.